The next 16 T cell receptor beta chains were all read from a single sample in a study of blood T cell repertoires in COVID-19. Repertoires were generated with immunoSEQ multiplex PCR, while TCRdb's copy carries only in-frame clones and drops some. Of 68,000 or so clones in the sample, around 85% are singletons; the top ten hold around 9.4%. Sequencing input: peripheral blood. All receptors derive from a woman in her 50s with acute or convalescent COVID-19.

This chain connects TRBV5-4 to TRBJ2-5; the D gene is possibly TRBD1 (6 bases). The CDR3 loop spans 14 amino acids. Trimming left V 4 bases short and J 4 bases short, with 14 bases between. CDR1 SGHNT and CDR2 YYREEE come from the germline V gene (reference sequence). CDR3 DNA sequence: TGTGCCAGCAGCAAGCAGGGGTACGGAGAGACCCAGTACTTC. Protein: CASSKQGYGETQYF.

The rearrangement uses TRBV7-9 and TRBJ1-4; weak D call: TRBD1 (5 bases). The germline V gene encodes CDR1 SEHNR and CDR2 FQNEAQ (reference sequence). The CDR3 has 14 residues. The V end was cut by 0 bases, the J end by 3 bases, with 5 bases between. As DNA, the CDR3 is TGTGCCAGCAGCTTAGCAGGGGCTAATGAAAAACTGTTTTTT. Translated: CASSLAGANEKLFF.

This clone was detected only once. The V call is TRBV12-3 or TRBV12-4, the J call TRBJ2-1; 13 nucleotides line up with TRBD2. The junction had 3 bases not matched to a gene; V was cut back by 5 bases and J by 14 bases. This CDR3 is built from 12 residues. As DNA, the CDR3 is TGTGCCAGCAGTAGGACTAGCGGGAGAGAGTTCTTC. This encodes CASSRTSGREFF.

V usage is TRBV29-1 and J usage is TRBJ1-5; 9 bases fit TRBD1. The CDR3 runs 15 residues. Trimming took 2 bases from V and 5 from J; bases not matched to a gene: 7. Germline CDR1 reads SQVTM; CDR2 reads ANQGSEA. The CDR3 is CSVEISGQGDQPQHF. Written as DNA, the CDR3 is TGCAGCGTTGAAATATCGGGACAGGGTGATCAGCCCCAGCATTTT.

The genes are TRBV18 and TRBJ2-7; 11 bases are shared with TRBD2. Germline loops: CDR1 KGHSH, CDR2 LQKENI. The CDR3 is 16 residues long. J lost 3 bases, V lost 0 bases, and 4 bases had no gene match. The CDR3 spells CASSPPGLAGGYEQYF. In DNA form, the CDR3 reads TGTGCCAGCTCACCACCGGGTCTAGCGGGGGGCTACGAGCAGTACTTC.

The genes are TRBV3-1 (or the pseudogene TRBV3-2) and TRBJ2-1; TRBD2 aligns across 7 bases. The junction had 12 bases not matched to a gene; V was cut back by 6 bases and J by 7 bases. Germline CDR1 is LGHDT and CDR2 is YNNKEL (reference sequence). The CDR3 runs 15 residues. CDR3 nucleotides: TGTGCCAGCAGTCCTCGGGACTACTTTGTGAATGAGCAGTTCTTC. Translation: CASSPRDYFVNEQFF.

This chain uses TRBV2 with TRBJ1-1; D remains ambiguous. CDR3 length: 13 residues. Germline V gives CDR1 SNHLY, CDR2 FYNNEI. V was trimmed by 5 bases and J by 3 bases, leaving 10 bases between them. Here the CDR3 reads CASSPQRDTEAFF. The CDR3 region has the DNA TGTGCCAGCAGTCCCCAACGGGACACTGAAGCTTTCTTT.

This sequence joins TRBV14 and TRBJ2-5, with unresolved D. The CDR3 spans 11 residues. Germline CDR1 reads SGHDN; CDR2 reads FVKESK. Trimming cost V 5 bases and J 7 bases, with 8 bases left between them. The CDR3 nucleotides are TGTGCCAGCAGCGATTCGGGGACCCAGTACTTC. Translated: CASSDSGTQYF.

This CDR3 reads CSVGSGRSGDEQYF. For the CDR3, the DNA is TGCAGCGTGGGTAGCGGGAGATCGGGCGACGAGCAGTACTTC. The chain couples TRBV29-1 to TRBJ2-7; 9 bases agree with TRBD2. Germline V gene lookup returns CDR1 SQVTM and CDR2 ANQGSEA. The V segment lost 6 bases and the J segment 5 bases; nucleotides outside the gene matches: 11. The CDR3 is made up of 14 amino acids.

This clone was picked up a small number of times. The chain employs TRBV7-2 and TRBJ2-5, with TRBD1 matching over 9 bases. Looked up from germline, CDR1 is SGHTA and CDR2 is FQGNSA. The CDR3 loop spans 15 amino acids. V lost 5 bases to trimming and J lost 5 bases; unmatched junction nucleotides: 9. CDR3 DNA: TGTGCCAGCAGCCCGGGGACAGGGTGGTTGGAGACCCAGTACTTC. Amino acid sequence: CASSPGTGWLETQYF.

This chain uses TRBV4-1 with TRBJ1-1; 9 bases are shared with TRBD1. CDR1 is MGHRA and CDR2 is YSYEKL in the germline V gene. CDR3 length: 18 residues. Trimming at V came to 8 bases and at J to 0 bases, leaving 16 bases not matched to a gene. The DNA for the CDR3 is TGCGCCAGCTTGAGGTCCGATGGGACAGGGCGCGTGAACACTGAAGCTTTCTTT. Its protein product is CASLRSDGTGRVNTEAFF.

This chain joins TRBV7-8 and TRBJ1-1; 9 bases align to TRBD1. V lost 1 base to trimming and J lost 2 bases; unmatched junction nucleotides: 5. Germline-derived CDR1 and CDR2 are SGHVS and FQNEAQ. The CDR3 sequence is 16 residues long. The CDR3 sequence: CASSLGTGDANTEAFF. The CDR3 DNA reads TGTGCCAGCAGCTTAGGGACAGGGGACGCAAACACTGAAGCTTTCTTT.

Only a few counts were recorded for this clone. V is TRBV5-1 and J is TRBJ2-1; 8 bases map to TRBD2. Germline assignment: CDR1 SGHRS and CDR2 YFSETQ. The CDR3 is 15 amino acids. V shed 6 bases and J 4 bases; nucleotides not matched to a gene: 9. The CDR3 DNA follows: TGCGCCAGCAACCCGAGCGGGAGTACTTACAATGAGCAGTTCTTC. Translation: CASNPSGSTYNEQFF.

The J gene is TRBJ2-1, the V gene TRBV7-9, with a possible D match to TRBD1 (6 bases). This CDR3 is built from 14 residues. V was cut by 5 bases and J by 8 bases, with 16 bases left in between. Germline V CDR1 and CDR2: SEHNR, FQNEAQ (reference sequence). CDR3 coding DNA: TGTGCCAGCAGCCAGGCAGGGGTTCGGTATGAGCAGTTCTTC. Amino acids: CASSQAGVRYEQFF.

The CDR3 spells CASRKGQGGLYEQYF. In DNA, the CDR3 is TGTGCCAGTAGAAAGGGACAGGGGGGCCTCTACGAGCAGTACTTC. J is TRBJ2-7 and V is TRBV19, with 11 bases fitting TRBD1. There are 15 residues in the CDR3. The J segment lost 3 bases and the V segment lost 6 bases, leaving 7 bases of the junction unmatched. Germline lookup yields CDR1 LNHDA and CDR2 SQIVND (reference sequence).

J is TRBJ1-5 and V is TRBV7-9, with TRBD1 matching over 7 bases. The CDR3 covers 15 residues. The V gene's germline CDR1 is SEHNR and CDR2 FQNEAQ (reference sequence). V trimming: 1 base; J trimming: 4 bases; junction bases outside the gene matches: 4. This CDR3 reads CASSLGSGGNQPQHF. The CDR3 DNA reads TGTGCCAGCAGCTTAGGTTCAGGGGGGAATCAGCCCCAGCATTTT.